Reported below is one TCR beta chain. It lacks a known antigen. Base qualities are missing; no much larger clone stands one base away. This sample was taken from a study of OX40 agonist ivuxolimab in advanced cancers. Background on the whole study: Ivuxolimab was an agonistic, fully human IgG2 monoclonal antibody directed against OX40 (CD134), a costimulatory receptor. Intravenous ivuxolimab was administered to patients every 2 weeks at six dose levels: 0.01, 0.1, 0.3, 1.5, 3 and 10 mg/kg. Of the roughly 52 patients in dose escalation, some 19 had hepatocellular carcinoma, some 15 had melanoma, 9 had renal cell carcinoma and 9 had head and neck cancer. A male proportion of almost 85% and a mean age of around 60 years, ranging from about 20 to 80, were recorded for the dose-escalation cohort. Prior anti-PD-1, anti-PD-L1 or anti-CTLA-4 therapy was permitted, and 40% of dose-escalation patients had received checkpoint inhibitors. Partial responses occurred in three dose-escalation patients: two with cutaneous melanoma and one with hepatocellular carcinoma. Peripheral TCRbeta sequencing aimed to test whether ivuxolimab altered TCR sequence diversity and caused clonal T-cell expansion. The paper covers the monotherapy dose-escalation part of the phase I ivuxolimab trial, which included N ≈ 50 patients. Broad study findings and their caveats: After ivuxolimab, expanded clones were on average more numerous among CD8+ T cells than among CD4+ T cells. Clonal expansion of both CD4+ and CD8+ blood T cells was observed from baseline to week 6 at doses 0.1 to 3.0 mg/kg. Low levels of normalized T-cell clonal expansion were also seen in some patients who did not respond. The antigen specificity of the peripheral T cells that underwent clonal expansion was not determined. In the 0.1-3.0 mg/kg groups, partial responders had among the lowest normalized peripheral clonal expansion, particularly in CD8+ T cells.

Genomic DNA was isolated from the sorted cells so that the TCRbeta CDR3 region could be sequenced. The immunoSEQ Assay was used to sequence the TCRbeta CDR3 regions. Entries here come from immuneACCESS through TCRdb and include only in-frame sequences with V and J called. Some clones fail to appear in such tables; in the studies checked, an unresolved V gene covers under half of the shortfall, and the cause of the remainder is unknown. Recorded for this sample are 60,000 or so clones; nearly 90% of them occurred a single time. The top ten constitute roughly 11% of the sample. Patients with a history of autoimmune disease or receiving systemic immunosuppression were excluded from the trial. Peripheral blood for TCR sequencing was collected from all dose cohorts at baseline, on cycle 4 day 1, and on cycle 7 day 1. Samples came from an open-label, multicenter, first-in-human phase I dose-escalation trial of ivuxolimab. Adults with locally advanced or metastatic head and neck squamous cell, hepatocellular, melanoma or renal cell carcinoma were enrolled in the trial. Before TCR sequencing, CD4+ and CD8+ T cells were separately sorted from peripheral blood.

Reading the germline V gene gives CDR1 SNHLY and CDR2 FYNNEI. V is reduced by 2 bases and J by 3 bases, leaving a spacing of 13 bases between them. The CDR3 spans 15 residues, from the cysteine through the phenylalanine. The read is trimmed to its CDR3 DNA, 45 bases read in frame from base 1. The sample in question was CD4+ or CD8+ T cells sorted from blood, obtained in a trial of the OX40 agonist ivuxolimab. The chain employs TRBV2 and TRBJ1-1, with the D gene not clear enough to name. The clonotype was recovered from an adult with an advanced solid tumor such as melanoma, head and neck, liver or kidney cancer. This receptor carries the CDR3 CASSENWSSDTEAFF. The nucleotides read TGTGCCAGCAGTGAAAATTGGTCATCCGACACTGAAGCTTTCTTT. Here the CDR3 is joined to the reference TRBV2 and TRBJ1-1 genes, and the full variable domain is: EPEVTQTPSHQVTQMGQEVILRCVPISNHLYFYWYRQILGQKVEFLVSFYNNEISEKSEIFDDQFSVERPDGSNFTLKIRSTKLEDSAMYFCASSENWSSDTEAFFGQGTRLTVV.